These T cell receptor beta chains were read from a single sample in a study of Graves' ophthalmopathy and Graves' hyperthyroidism. MiXCR, applied by TCRdb to the multiplex PCR reads, yields one record per CDR3 protein. The data show 1 million to 1.3 million distinct CDR3 sequences, less than 45% seen once. The sample consisted of peripheral blood or thyroid tissue (not recorded which). Source of these receptors: an adult man with Graves' hyperthyroidism. CDR3s leave out the opening cysteine and the closing phenylalanine or tryptophan. Each record gives: V gene, J gene, CDR3 protein.

V: TRBV15
J: TRBJ1-2
CDR3: ATSREEDSYGYT

V: TRBV10-1
J: TRBJ2-6
CDR3: ASNLQLTGANVLT

V: TRBV10-2
J: TRBJ2-7
CDR3: ASSDPLAGRYEQY

V: TRBV9
J: TRBJ1-1
CDR3: ASSAWGGGPWTEAF

V: TRBV3-1
J: TRBJ2-7
CDR3: ASSQLTPYEQY

V: TRBV11-2
J: TRBJ2-7
CDR3: ASSPKQGAGYEQY

V: TRBV7-8
J: TRBJ2-7
CDR3: ASRWGEQGAYEQY

V: TRBV9
J: TRBJ2-7
CDR3: ASSVGSLNEQY

V: TRBV5-6
J: TRBJ2-7
CDR3: ASSNGPTYEQY

V: TRBV7-2
J: TRBJ2-2
CDR3: ASSRGQGSAGELF

V: TRBV10-3
J: TRBJ2-6
CDR3: ATRRDRGYSGANVLT

V: TRBV9
J: TRBJ1-5
CDR3: ASSLGEGDQPQH

V: TRBV13
J: TRBJ2-7
CDR3: ASSLPSGRNEQY

V: TRBV4-3
J: TRBJ2-5
CDR3: ASSQDRIGRTETQY

V: TRBV11-2
J: TRBJ2-7
CDR3: ASSPNPGQIFEQY

V: TRBV29-1
J: TRBJ1-2
CDR3: SVVGGGGGYT

V: TRBV12-3/TRBV12-4
J: TRBJ2-7
CDR3: ASRQGKYEQY

V: TRBV7-8
J: TRBJ1-4
CDR3: ASSSTWTSGTNEKLF

V: TRBV6-5
J: TRBJ1-6
CDR3: ATQASSYNSPLH

V: TRBV20-1
J: TRBJ1-1
CDR3: SARVPGATEAF

V: TRBV7-6
J: TRBJ2-7
CDR3: ASSLPGGQPPNEQY

V: TRBV29-1
J: TRBJ1-4
CDR3: SVVLGVDEKLF

V: TRBV9
J: TRBJ1-4
CDR3: ASTLSVGSEKLF

V: TRBV7-2
J: TRBJ2-7
CDR3: ASSLGGTSGNEQY

V: TRBV6-5
J: TRBJ2-5
CDR3: ASGRDVGETQY

V: TRBV29-1
J: TRBJ1-1
CDR3: SHRARGTEAF

V: TRBV6-1
J: TRBJ2-7
CDR3: ASSGLGIYEQY

V: TRBV6-5
J: TRBJ2-7
CDR3: ASNSGTSGYEQY

V: TRBV7-2
J: TRBJ1-1
CDR3: ASNPGGFWGLAEAF

V: TRBV25-1
J: TRBJ2-3
CDR3: ASTAGDTQY

V: TRBV29-1
J: TRBJ2-5
CDR3: SVLGQGALETQY

V: TRBV24-1
J: TRBJ2-5
CDR3: ATSDEIETQY

V: TRBV9
J: TRBJ2-7
CDR3: ASSVDVGTPIPYEQY

V: TRBV6-1
J: TRBJ1-1
CDR3: ASSERWGTEAF

V: TRBV29-1
J: TRBJ1-2
CDR3: SVAYSGRNYGYT

V: TRBV10-3
J: TRBJ2-7
CDR3: AIISGTGAYEQY

V: TRBV6-2/TRBV6-3
J: TRBJ2-2
CDR3: ASSSIGYGELF

V: TRBV5-1
J: TRBJ1-4
CDR3: ASSLARRQGSSNRISEKLF

V: TRBV20-1
J: TRBJ2-7
CDR3: SLFESPYEQY

V: TRBV20-1
J: TRBJ1-5
CDR3: SLGQVGQPQH

V: TRBV7-2
J: TRBJ2-7
CDR3: ASRAGVLEQY

V: TRBV15
J: TRBJ1-5
CDR3: ATSSSGQDGQPQH

V: TRBV19
J: TRBJ1-1
CDR3: ASSPDRGWGTEAF

V: TRBV5-6
J: TRBJ2-7
CDR3: ASSIGQY

V: TRBV9
J: TRBJ2-6
CDR3: ASSVVVSSGANVLT

V: TRBV5-1
J: TRBJ2-2
CDR3: ASSSIPGTSTGELF

V: TRBV6-2/TRBV6-3
J: TRBJ2-5
CDR3: ASSKFGRRGQETQY

V: TRBV10-3
J: TRBJ1-2
CDR3: AISERSTIYGYT

V: TRBV5-6
J: TRBJ1-6
CDR3: ANSPSGTENSPLH

V: TRBV20-1
J: TRBJ2-7
CDR3: SATSDRGRTPYEQY